The 23 T cell receptor beta chains given below trace back to one sample, sequenced in a study of blood T cell repertoires in COVID-19. Assay: immunoSEQ multiplex PCR; the TCRdb copy retains only in-frame clones and omits some. The sample records approximately 97,000 clones, around 85% being singletons. Sample: peripheral blood. Source of these receptors: a human donor in a cohort sampled during active COVID-19.

V usage is TRBV5-1 and J usage is TRBJ1-1; D perhaps matches TRBD1 (5 bases). Looked up from germline, CDR1 is SGHRS and CDR2 is YFSETQ. V was shortened by 1 base and J by 7 bases, with 17 bases between the two germline ends. The CDR3 contains 15 residues. In DNA, the CDR3 is TGCGCCAGCAGCTTGTGGTGGGCGGGGGAGGGTGAAGCTTTCTTT. This gives the protein CASSLWWAGEGEAFF.

The chain couples TRBV7-9 to TRBJ1-4; D unresolved. Trimming pared 1 base from V and 3 bases from J, leaving 9 bases between. In germline, CDR1 is SEHNR, CDR2 FQNEAQ (reference sequence). CDR3 length equals 15 residues. The CDR3: CASSLDGVANEKLFF. The CDR3 region has the DNA TGTGCCAGCAGCTTAGATGGTGTAGCTAATGAAAAACTGTTTTTT.

The V gene is TRBV6-5, the J gene TRBJ1-1; D not resolved. CDR1 and CDR2 from the germline V gene are MNHEY and SVGAGI. The CDR3 runs 13 residues. Deletions cut 0 bases from V and 5 bases from J, with 7 bases between. The CDR3 DNA sequence: TGTGCCAGCAGTTACTCCGGGGAGACTGAAGCTTTCTTT. This sequence encodes CASSYSGETEAFF.

This chain connects TRBV19 to TRBJ2-3; TRBD2 matches at 13 bases. Per the germline V gene, CDR1 is LNHDA and CDR2 is SQIVND (reference sequence). This CDR3 is 17 amino acids long. The J segment lost 0 bases and the V segment lost 6 bases, leaving 6 bases of the junction unmatched. The CDR3 DNA reads TGTGCCAGTAGCATGGGACTAGCGGGGTGGAGCACAGATACGCAGTATTTT. It specifies CASSMGLAGWSTDTQYF.

The J gene is TRBJ2-3, the V gene TRBV9; no clear D. CDR3 length: 16 amino acids. Germline CDR1 and CDR2: SGDLS and YYNGEE. The V end was cut by 4 bases, the J end by 2 bases, with 17 bases between. The CDR3 sequence: CASSPRVLGNTDTQYF. CDR3 nucleotides: TGTGCCAGCAGCCCTCGGGTGTTGGGTAACACAGATACGCAGTATTTT.

Only one count was recorded for this clone. V usage is TRBV19 and J usage is TRBJ2-7, with TRBD1 matching over 10 bases. V trimming: 1 base; J trimming: 7 bases; junction bases outside the gene matches: 7. In germline, CDR1 is LNHDA, CDR2 SQIVND (reference sequence). This CDR3 has 15 residues. The CDR3 region has the DNA TGTGCCAGTAGTATAGGGACAGGGGGACTTGAAGAGCAGTACTTC. It yields the protein CASSIGTGGLEEQYF.

The chain recombines TRBV7-2 with TRBJ1-6; D remains ambiguous. Trimming pared 1 base from V and 10 bases from J, leaving 17 bases between. This CDR3 is 16 amino acids long. CDR1 and CDR2 from the germline V gene are SGHTA and FQGNSA. CDR3 in amino acids: CASSLEARRQASPLHF. For the CDR3, the DNA is TGTGCCAGCAGCTTAGAGGCCCGTCGTCAGGCGTCACCCCTCCACTTT.

This clone has only one observation. The chain employs TRBV7-9 and TRBJ2-7, with D unresolved. The CDR3 runs to 14 residues. Germline assignment: CDR1 SEHNR and CDR2 FQNEAQ (reference sequence). V lost 1 base and J 3 bases, leaving 10 bases between the germline ends. The CDR3 is CASSLGSTYYEQYF. Written as DNA, the CDR3 is TGTGCCAGCAGCTTAGGAAGCACGTACTACGAGCAGTACTTC.

This chain uses TRBV30 with TRBJ1-1; 7 nucleotides line up with TRBD1. Unmatched junction bases numbered 12, after V lost 3 bases and J lost 8 bases. The CDR3 contains 14 residues. Germline-derived CDR1 and CDR2 are GTSNPN and SVGIG (reference sequence). The CDR3 reads CAWSTDRAVSEAFF. In DNA, the CDR3 is TGTGCCTGGAGCACTGACAGGGCTGTCTCAGAAGCTTTCTTT.

The V gene is TRBV6-2 or TRBV6-3, the J gene TRBJ2-7; 9 nucleotides agree with TRBD2. V was pared by 5 bases and J by 5 bases, with 13 bases of the junction left unmatched. The CDR3 is made up of 16 amino acids. CDR1 is MNHEY, CDR2 SVGEGT, per germline. DNA for the CDR3: TGTGCCAGCAGTGCGTGGGTAGCGGGAGAAAAAGACGAGCAGTACTTC. It encodes CASSAWVAGEKDEQYF.

The genes are TRBV6-5 and TRBJ2-7, with D uncertain. The CDR3 covers 10 residues. V lost 7 bases, J lost 4 bases, and 5 bases lay in between. CDR1 and CDR2 from the germline V gene are MNHEY and SVGAGI. This chain's CDR3 is CASNRYEQYF. The CDR3, as DNA: TGTGCCAGCAATCGTTACGAGCAGTACTTC.

This chain links TRBV7-2 with TRBJ1-1; D not resolved. This CDR3 comprises 14 residues. Trimming removed 1 base at V and 1 base at J, with 7 bases between. In germline, CDR1 is SGHTA, CDR2 FQGNSA. CDR3 sequence (DNA): TGTGCCAGCAGCTTAGGAGGTTCGAACACTGAAGCTTTCTTT. It is translated as CASSLGGSNTEAFF.

The chain is built from TRBV5-6 and TRBJ1-6, with D maybe TRBD1 (5 bases). The germline gives CDR1 SGHDT, CDR2 YYEEEE. This CDR3 is built from 14 residues. V shed 0 bases and J shed 10 bases, with 11 bases lying between them. CDR3 amino acids: CASSLAGGESPLHF. The CDR3 bases are TGTGCCAGCAGCTTGGCCGGGGGAGAATCACCCCTCCACTTT.

This clone was seen just once. The chain recombines TRBV28 with TRBJ1-5; 9 bases line up with TRBD1. CDR1 MDHEN and CDR2 SYDVKM come from the germline V gene. With V trimmed by 4 bases and J by 5 bases, 9 bases remained unmatched. CDR3 length: 16 amino acids. CDR3 region: CASSWVEGDRDQPQHF. The CDR3 DNA sequence: TGTGCCAGCAGTTGGGTCGAAGGGGACAGGGATCAGCCCCAGCATTTT.

The gene calls are TRBV13 and TRBJ2-1; a possible D gene is TRBD1 (5 bases). Germline CDR1 PRHDT, CDR2 FYEKMQ (reference sequence). This CDR3 spans 15 amino acids. The V gene lost 1 base and the J gene lost 9 bases, with 16 bases spanning the gap. DNA of the CDR3: TGTGCCAGCAGCTTAGTAGGGGCCTGGGGCGGTGAGCAGTTCTTC. It specifies CASSLVGAWGGEQFF.

Here the CDR3 reads CASSFLREKLFF. The CDR3 DNA is TGTGCCAGCAGTTTCTTGCGGGAAAAACTGTTTTTT. V is TRBV27 and J is TRBJ1-4; D is undetermined. Germline-derived CDR1 and CDR2 are MNHEY and SMNVEV (reference sequence). The CDR3 is 12 amino acids. V was cut by 3 bases and J by 8 bases, with 7 bases left in between.

The chain couples TRBV7-9 to TRBJ2-7, with 14 nucleotides matching TRBD2. The CDR3 is 15 amino acids. V dropped 7 bases and J dropped 7; count of bases not matched to a gene: 9. CDR1 and CDR2 from the germline V gene are SEHNR and FQNEAQ (reference sequence). This chain's CDR3 is CASTTGLAGGEEQYF. DNA of the CDR3: TGTGCCAGCACGACCGGACTAGCGGGAGGAGAGGAGCAGTACTTC. The full variable domain, rest sourced from reference TRBV7-9 and TRBJ2-7, is DTGVSQNPRHKITKRGQNVTFRCDPISEHNRLYWYRQTLGQGPEFLTYFQNEAQLEKSRLLSDRFSAERPKGSFSTLEIQRTEQGDSAMYLCASTTGLAGGEEQYFGPGTRLTVT.

The rearrangement uses TRBV28 and TRBJ1-5, with TRBD1 identical over 8 bases. This CDR3 spans 15 amino acids. Germline trimming cut 2 bases from V and 2 bases from J; bases unmatched to any gene: 2. Germline values: CDR1 MDHEN, CDR2 SYDVKM. CDR3 protein: CASSLETGGNQPQHF. The CDR3 DNA reads TGTGCCAGCAGTTTAGAGACAGGGGGCAATCAGCCCCAGCATTTT.

The chain links TRBV19 to TRBJ2-5; 12 positions match TRBD2. From germline, CDR1 is LNHDA and CDR2 SQIVND (reference sequence). V gave up 2 bases and J gave up 5 bases; unmatched junction bases: 3. The CDR3 runs 15 residues. The CDR3 nucleotides are TGTGCCAGTAGTATACTAGCGGGAGGGGAGGAGACCCAGTACTTC. Its protein product is CASSILAGGEETQYF.

In DNA form, the CDR3 reads TGCGCCAGCAGCTTCCCCGGGAAGACCTACGAGCAGTACTTC. Translating it yields CASSFPGKTYEQYF. The V gene is TRBV5-1, the J gene TRBJ2-7; a weak D match, TRBD2 (5 bases). CDR3 length: 14 amino acids. With 2 bases removed from V and 2 bases from J, the gap between germline ends came to 11 bases. Germline V CDR1 and CDR2: SGHRS, YFSETQ.

The chain has TRBV19 and TRBJ1-1, with 10 bases aligning to TRBD1. This CDR3 region has 18 residues. Germline V gives CDR1 LNHDA, CDR2 SQIVND (reference sequence). J lost 1 base, V lost 1 base, and 9 bases had no gene match. The CDR3 region is CASSIGTGQGSWNTEAFF. The DNA for the CDR3 is TGTGCCAGTAGTATAGGGACGGGACAGGGGAGTTGGAACACTGAAGCTTTCTTT.

The V call is TRBV27, the J call TRBJ2-3; D might be TRBD1 (6 bases). The length of the CDR3 is 13 residues. V was pared by 8 bases and J by 3 bases, with 12 bases between. CDR1 is MNHEY and CDR2 is SMNVEV in the germline V gene (reference sequence). The CDR3 loop reads CASAQGWTDTQYF. For the CDR3, the DNA is TGTGCCAGCGCACAGGGTTGGACAGATACGCAGTATTTT.

This sequence joins TRBV11-1 and TRBJ1-2; D is ambiguous. The CDR3 length is 12 residues. Trimming left V 4 bases short and J 4 bases short, with 7 bases between. The germline V gene encodes CDR1 SGHAT and CDR2 FQDESV (reference sequence). The CDR3 DNA follows: TGTGCCAGCAGCTCGGAGGCCTATGGCTACACCTTC. It codes for CASSSEAYGYTF.